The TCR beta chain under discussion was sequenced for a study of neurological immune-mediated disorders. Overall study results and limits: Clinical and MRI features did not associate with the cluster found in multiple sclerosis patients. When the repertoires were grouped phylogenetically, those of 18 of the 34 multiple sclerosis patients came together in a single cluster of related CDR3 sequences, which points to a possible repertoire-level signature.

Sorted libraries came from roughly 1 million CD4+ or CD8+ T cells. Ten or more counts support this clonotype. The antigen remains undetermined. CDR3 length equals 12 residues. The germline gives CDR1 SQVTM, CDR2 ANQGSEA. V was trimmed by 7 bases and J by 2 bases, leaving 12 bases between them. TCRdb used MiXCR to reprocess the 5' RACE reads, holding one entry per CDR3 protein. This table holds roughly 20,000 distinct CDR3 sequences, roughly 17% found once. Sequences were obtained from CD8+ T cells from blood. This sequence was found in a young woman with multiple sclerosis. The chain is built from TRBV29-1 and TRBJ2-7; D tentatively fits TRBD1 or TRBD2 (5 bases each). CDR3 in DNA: TGCAGCGCCCGGGACGGGGCCTACGAGCAGTACGTC. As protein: CSARDGAYEQYV.